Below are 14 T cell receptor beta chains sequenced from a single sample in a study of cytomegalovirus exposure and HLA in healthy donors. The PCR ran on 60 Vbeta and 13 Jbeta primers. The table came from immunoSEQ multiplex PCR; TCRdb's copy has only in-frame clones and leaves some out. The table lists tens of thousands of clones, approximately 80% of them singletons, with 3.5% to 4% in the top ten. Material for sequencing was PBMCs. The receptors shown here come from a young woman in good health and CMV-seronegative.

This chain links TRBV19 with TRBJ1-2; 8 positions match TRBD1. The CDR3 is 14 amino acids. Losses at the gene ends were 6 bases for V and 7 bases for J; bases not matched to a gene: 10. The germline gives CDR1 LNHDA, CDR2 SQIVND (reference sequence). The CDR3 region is CASRDGQGGVGYTF. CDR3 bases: TGTGCCAGTAGGGACGGACAGGGTGGTGTTGGCTACACCTTC.

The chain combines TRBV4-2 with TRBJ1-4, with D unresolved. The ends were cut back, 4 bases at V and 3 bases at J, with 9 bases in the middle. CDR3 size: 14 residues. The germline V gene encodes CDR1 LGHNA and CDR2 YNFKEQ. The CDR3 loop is CASSPRVSNEKLFF. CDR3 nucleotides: TGTGCCAGCAGCCCCCGGGTCTCTAATGAAAAACTGTTTTTT.

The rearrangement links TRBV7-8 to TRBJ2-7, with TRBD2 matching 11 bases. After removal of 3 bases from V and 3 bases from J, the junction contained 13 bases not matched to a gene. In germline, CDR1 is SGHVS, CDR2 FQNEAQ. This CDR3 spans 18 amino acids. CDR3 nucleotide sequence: TGTGCCAGCAGCTTTTTCCCTCGGATTCTAGCGGGAGGCTACGAGCAGTACTTC. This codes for CASSFFPRILAGGYEQYF.

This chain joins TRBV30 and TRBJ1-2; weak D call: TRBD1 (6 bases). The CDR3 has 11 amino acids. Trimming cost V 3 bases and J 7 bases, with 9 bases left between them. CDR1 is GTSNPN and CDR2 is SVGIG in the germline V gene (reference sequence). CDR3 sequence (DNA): TGTGCCTGGAGCCCAGGGGTTGGCTACACCTTC. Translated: CAWSPGVGYTF.

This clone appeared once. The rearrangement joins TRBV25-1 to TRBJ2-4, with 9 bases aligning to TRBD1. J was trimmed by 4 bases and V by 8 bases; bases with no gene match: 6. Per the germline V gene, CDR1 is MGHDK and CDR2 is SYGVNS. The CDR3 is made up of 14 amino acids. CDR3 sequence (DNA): TGTGCCAGCTCCCCCGACAGGGGGAAAAACATTCAGTACTTC. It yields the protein CASSPDRGKNIQYF. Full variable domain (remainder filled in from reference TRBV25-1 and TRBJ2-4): EADIYQTPRYLVIGTGKKITLECSQTMGHDKMYWYQQDPGMELHLIHYSYGVNSTEKGDLSSESTVSRIRTEHFPLTLESARPSHTSQYLCASSPDRGKNIQYFGAGTRLSVL.

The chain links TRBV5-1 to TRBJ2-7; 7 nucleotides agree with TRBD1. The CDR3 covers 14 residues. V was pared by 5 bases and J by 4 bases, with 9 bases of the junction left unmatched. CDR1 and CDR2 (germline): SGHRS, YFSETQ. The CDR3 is CASRADRDQYEQYF. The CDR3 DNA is TGCGCCAGCAGAGCTGACAGGGATCAGTACGAGCAGTACTTC.

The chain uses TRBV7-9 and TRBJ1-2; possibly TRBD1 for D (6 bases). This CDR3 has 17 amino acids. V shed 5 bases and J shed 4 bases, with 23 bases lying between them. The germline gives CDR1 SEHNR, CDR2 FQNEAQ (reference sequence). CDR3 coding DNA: TGTGCCAGCAGCCAGGAGCGGACAGCCATTACCTTCTATGGCTACACCTTC. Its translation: CASSQERTAITFYGYTF.

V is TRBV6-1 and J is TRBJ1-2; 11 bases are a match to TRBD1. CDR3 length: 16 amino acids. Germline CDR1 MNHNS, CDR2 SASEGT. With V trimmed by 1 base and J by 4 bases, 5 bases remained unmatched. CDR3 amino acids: CASSEEGQGVPYGYTF. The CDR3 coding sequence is TGTGCCAGCAGTGAAGAGGGACAGGGGGTTCCCTATGGCTACACCTTC.

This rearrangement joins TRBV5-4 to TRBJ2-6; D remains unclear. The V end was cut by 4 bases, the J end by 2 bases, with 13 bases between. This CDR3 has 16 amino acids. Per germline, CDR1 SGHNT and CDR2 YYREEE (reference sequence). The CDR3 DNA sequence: TGTGCCAGCAGCCCGCCAGCGTCCGCTGGGGCCAACGTCCTGACTTTC. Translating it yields CASSPPASAGANVLTF.

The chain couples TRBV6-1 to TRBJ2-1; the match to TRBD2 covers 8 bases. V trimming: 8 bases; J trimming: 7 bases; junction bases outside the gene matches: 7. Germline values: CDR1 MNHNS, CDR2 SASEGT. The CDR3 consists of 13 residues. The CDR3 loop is CASLGLARNEQFF. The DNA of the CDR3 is TGTGCCAGCCTCGGACTAGCTCGAAATGAGCAGTTCTTC.

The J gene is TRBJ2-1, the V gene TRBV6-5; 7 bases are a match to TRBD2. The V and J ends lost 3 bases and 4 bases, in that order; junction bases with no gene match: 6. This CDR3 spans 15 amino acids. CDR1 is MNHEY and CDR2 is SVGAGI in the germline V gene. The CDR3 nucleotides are TGTGCCAGCAGTTATGTTAGCGGGTCTTACAATGAGCAGTTCTTC. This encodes CASSYVSGSYNEQFF.

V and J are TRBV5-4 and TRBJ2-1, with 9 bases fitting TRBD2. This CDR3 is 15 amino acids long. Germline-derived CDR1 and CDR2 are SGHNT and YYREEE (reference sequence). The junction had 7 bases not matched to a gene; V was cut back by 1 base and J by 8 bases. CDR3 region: CASSLWGLATHEQFF. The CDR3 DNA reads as TGTGCCAGCAGCTTGTGGGGACTAGCAACCCATGAGCAGTTCTTC.

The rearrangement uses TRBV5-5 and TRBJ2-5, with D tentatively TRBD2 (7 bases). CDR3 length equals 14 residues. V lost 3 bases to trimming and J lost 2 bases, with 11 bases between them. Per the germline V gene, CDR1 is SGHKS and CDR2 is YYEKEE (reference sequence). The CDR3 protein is CASSWGGGQETQYF. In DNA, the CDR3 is TGTGCCAGCAGCTGGGGGGGCGGACAAGAGACCCAGTACTTC.

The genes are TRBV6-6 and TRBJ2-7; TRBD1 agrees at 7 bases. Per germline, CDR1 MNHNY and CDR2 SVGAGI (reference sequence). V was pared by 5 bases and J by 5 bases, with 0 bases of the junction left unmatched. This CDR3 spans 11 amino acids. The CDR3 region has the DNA TGTGCCAGCAGTACAGGGGACGAGCAGTACTTC. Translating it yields CASSTGDEQYF.